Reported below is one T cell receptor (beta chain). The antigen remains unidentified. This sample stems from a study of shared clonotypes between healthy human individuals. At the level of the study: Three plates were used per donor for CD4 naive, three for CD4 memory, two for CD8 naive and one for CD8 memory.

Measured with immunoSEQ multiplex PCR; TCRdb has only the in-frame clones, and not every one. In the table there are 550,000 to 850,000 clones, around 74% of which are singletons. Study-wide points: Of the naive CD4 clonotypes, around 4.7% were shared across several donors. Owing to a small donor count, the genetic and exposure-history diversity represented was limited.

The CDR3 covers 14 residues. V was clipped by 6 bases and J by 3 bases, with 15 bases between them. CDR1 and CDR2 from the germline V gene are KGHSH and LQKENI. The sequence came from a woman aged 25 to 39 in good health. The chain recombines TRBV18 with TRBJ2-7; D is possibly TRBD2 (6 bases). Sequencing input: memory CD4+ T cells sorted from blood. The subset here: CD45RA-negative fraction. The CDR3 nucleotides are TGTGCCAGCTCCCCCGGGACTGTTAACTACGAGCAGTACTTC. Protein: CASSPGTVNYEQYF.